This TCR beta chain is from a study of cytomegalovirus exposure and HLA in healthy donors. In the study overall: Unique TCRs from HLA-typed donors, roughly 89 million of them, were held in an early data release.

PCR primers comprised 60 Vbeta and 13 Jbeta primers. Sequencing used immunoSEQ multiplex PCR; TCRdb keeps in-frame clones, though not all of them. There are 95,000 to 150,000 clones in the sample; 80% occur only once, and more than 7% lies in the top ten. This clone has more than one count but fewer than ten. The antigen remains unidentified. The study, taken as a whole, reports: Reported results showed that the classifier diagnosed cytomegalovirus status with high specificity and sensitivity. The likely origin of a cluster of highly shared sequence variants was a sequencing artifact.

The clonotype originates from a female donor in good health and CMV-seropositive. Source material: PBMCs.

CDR3 DNA: TGTGCCTGGAGTGCCGCCCCGGGACAGAAAAATCAGCCCCAGCATTTT. Its protein product is CAWSAAPGQKNQPQHF. This chain joins TRBV30 and TRBJ1-5, with TRBD1 matching over 7 bases. This CDR3 region has 16 residues. V shed 1 base, J shed 4 bases, and the junction held 10 bases outside the gene matches. Germline CDR1 is GTSNPN and CDR2 is SVGIG (reference sequence). Looking up the rest from reference TRBV30 and TRBJ1-5 gives the full variable domain: SQTIHQWPATLVQPVGSPLSLECTVEGTSNPNLYWYRQAAGRGLQLLFYSVGIGQISSEVPQNLSASRPQDRQFILSSKKLLLSDSGFYLCAWSAAPGQKNQPQHFGDGTRLSIL.